This TCR beta chain was recorded in a study of cytomegalovirus exposure and HLA in healthy donors. The study ran its PCR with 60 Vbeta and 13 Jbeta primers. The assay was immunoSEQ multiplex PCR, and TCRdb's table has in-frame clones only and misses some. The sample has 100,000 to 130,000 clones, more than 65% seen once. V lost 3 bases, J lost 2 bases, and 12 bases lay in between. The length of the CDR3 is 14 residues. Germline CDR1 and CDR2: SGHRS and YFSETQ. The sequence derives from a man aged 25-45 years in good health and CMV-seronegative. Sequences were obtained from PBMCs. The chain joins TRBV5-1 to TRBJ2-7, with D possibly matching TRBD2 (5 bases). DNA of the CDR3: TGCGCCAGCAGCTCGGCGGACTCCACCTACGAGCAGTACTTC. It yields the protein CASSSADSTYEQYF. Drawing the rest from reference TRBV5-1 and TRBJ2-7, the complete variable domain is KAGVTQTPRYLIKTRGQQVTLSCSPISGHRSVSWYQQTPGQGLQFLFEYFSETQRNKGNFPGRFSGRQFSNSRSEMNVSTLELGDSALYLCASSSADSTYEQYFGPGTRLTVT.